Included here is one T cell receptor beta chain sequence, with context. The CDR3 length is 15 residues. With 5 bases clipped from V and 2 bases from J, the junction kept 6 bases outside the gene matches. The germline gives CDR1 LGHNA, CDR2 YSLEER. This specimen comes from a study of blood T cell repertoires in COVID-19. Background on the study: Samples came from the United States, Italy and Spain, spanning acute and convalescent COVID-19. Nucleic acid was either cDNA or gDNA, and it came from T cells, B-cell-depleted T cells, or PBMCs.

Authors' methods: Reference gene primer amplification in the assay estimated nucleated cell counts. The method was immunoSEQ multiplex PCR; TCRdb's version includes in-frame clones alone and lacks a portion of them. V, J and clone size reflect that table, while D and trimming were determined from the DNA. The profile shows approximately 68,000 clones, more than 80% of them singletons. The specimen sequenced was peripheral blood. The sequence was collected from an elderly woman with active or convalescent COVID-19. The chain links TRBV4-3 to TRBJ2-1; TRBD1 matches 7 bases. In DNA, the CDR3 is TGCGCCAGCAGCTACGGACAGGTCACCTACAATGAGCAGTTCTTC. Translated: CASSYGQVTYNEQFF.